In this sample, the clone carrying this T cell receptor (beta chain) turned up once. The data stem from a study of blood T cell repertoires in COVID-19. Study information: COVID-19 samples, acute and convalescent, were from the United States, Italy and Spain. The cDNA or gDNA used as material had been derived from T cells, B-cell-depleted T cells, or PBMCs.

Measured with immunoSEQ multiplex PCR; TCRdb has only the in-frame clones, and not every one. The sample has 100,000 to 150,000 clones; roughly nine tenths are singletons. CDR1 is MNHEY and CDR2 is SMNVEV in the germline V gene (reference sequence). The ends were cut back, 0 bases at V and 5 bases at J, with 5 bases in the middle. The CDR3 has 13 residues. The chain couples TRBV27 to TRBJ2-4; maybe TRBD2 (5 bases). Sequencing input: peripheral blood. This TCR was sampled from a man between 65 and 85 years old with active or convalescent COVID-19. DNA for the CDR3: TGTGCCAGCAGTTTATCGCGGGAAAACATTCAGTACTTC. This gives the protein CASSLSRENIQYF.